This T cell receptor (beta chain) came from a study of T-cell memory formation after mild COVID-19. The CDR3 is 15 amino acids. Trimming at V came to 5 bases and at J to 2 bases, leaving 3 bases not matched to a gene. One entry per CDR3 protein, called by TCRdb with MiXCR from the 5' RACE reads. This sample yields over 300,000 distinct CDR3 sequences, of which 20% to 25% are seen a single time; 21% belongs to the top ten. A few counts support this clonotype. Sequenced input: PBMCs or a T cell subset sorted from them (not recorded which). The chain joins TRBV12-3 or TRBV12-4 to TRBJ2-6; 7 bases line up with TRBD1. This receptor was identified in a man between 18 and 29 years old who had mild COVID-19 (a few samples of this study predate the infection). Cell type and time point are not known. The CDR3 sequence: CASSVRGTGANVLTF. CDR3 nucleotide sequence: TGTGCCAGCAGTGTCAGGGGGACTGGGGCCAACGTCCTGACTTTC.